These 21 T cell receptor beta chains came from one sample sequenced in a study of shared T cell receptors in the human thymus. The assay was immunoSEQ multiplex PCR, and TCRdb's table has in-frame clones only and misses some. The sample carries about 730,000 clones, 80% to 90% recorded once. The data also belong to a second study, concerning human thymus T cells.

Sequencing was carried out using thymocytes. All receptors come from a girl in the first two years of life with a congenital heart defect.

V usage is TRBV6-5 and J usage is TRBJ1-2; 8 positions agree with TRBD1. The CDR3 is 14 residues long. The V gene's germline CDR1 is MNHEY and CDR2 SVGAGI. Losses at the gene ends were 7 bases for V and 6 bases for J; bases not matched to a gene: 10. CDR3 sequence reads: CASTSTGALHGYTF. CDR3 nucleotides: TGTGCCAGCACCTCGACAGGGGCTCTACATGGCTACACCTTC.

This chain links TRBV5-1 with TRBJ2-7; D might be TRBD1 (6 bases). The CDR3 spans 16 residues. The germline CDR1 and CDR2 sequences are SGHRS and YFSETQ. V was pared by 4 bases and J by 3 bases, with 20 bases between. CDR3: CASSGTPRTAHYEQYF. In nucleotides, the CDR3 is TGCGCCAGCAGCGGTACCCCGAGGACAGCCCACTACGAGCAGTACTTC.

CDR3: CASSYRWDRETNTGELFF. DNA of the CDR3: TGTGCCAGCAGTTACCGCTGGGACAGGGAAACGAACACCGGGGAGCTGTTTTTT. The chain recombines TRBV25-1 with TRBJ2-2, with TRBD1 matching 9 bases. This CDR3 has 18 amino acids. V shed 5 bases, J shed 0 bases, and the junction held 10 bases outside the gene matches. Germline CDR1 and CDR2: MGHDK and SYGVNS.

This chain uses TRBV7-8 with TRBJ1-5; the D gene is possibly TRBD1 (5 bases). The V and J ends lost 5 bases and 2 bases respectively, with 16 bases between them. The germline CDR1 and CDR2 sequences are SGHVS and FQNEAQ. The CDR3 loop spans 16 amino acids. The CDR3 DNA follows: TGTGCCAGCAGCCGAAGGGAGGGCAGGGGCAATCAGCCCCAGCATTTT. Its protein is CASSRREGRGNQPQHF. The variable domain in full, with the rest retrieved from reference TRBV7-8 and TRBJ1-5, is GAGVSQSPRYKVAKRGQDVALRCDPISGHVSLFWYQQALGQGPEFLTYFQNEAQLDKSGLPSDRFFAERPEGSVSTLKIQRTQQEDSAVYLCASSRREGRGNQPQHFGDGTRLSIL.

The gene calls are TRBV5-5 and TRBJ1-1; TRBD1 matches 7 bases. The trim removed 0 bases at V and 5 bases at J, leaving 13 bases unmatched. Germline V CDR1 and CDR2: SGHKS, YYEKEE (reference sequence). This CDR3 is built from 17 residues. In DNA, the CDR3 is TGTGCCAGCAGCTTGGGCTGGACAGGCGGGGCGAGGACTGAAGCTTTCTTT. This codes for CASSLGWTGGARTEAFF.

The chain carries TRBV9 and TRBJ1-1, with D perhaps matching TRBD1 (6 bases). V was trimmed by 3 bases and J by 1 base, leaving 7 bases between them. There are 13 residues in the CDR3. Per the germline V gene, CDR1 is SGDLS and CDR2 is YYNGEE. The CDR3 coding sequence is TGTGCCAGCAGCGAAGGGGGGAACACTGAAGCTTTCTTT. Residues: CASSEGGNTEAFF.

The CDR3 region is CASTFREGKNGYTF. CDR3 nucleotide sequence: TGTGCCAGCACCTTCAGGGAGGGAAAAAATGGCTACACCTTC. The J gene is TRBJ1-2, the V gene TRBV6-5; TRBD1 is a possible D gene (5 bases). Germline CDR1 reads MNHEY; CDR2 reads SVGAGI. The CDR3 totals 14 residues. Between the trimmed V and J ends, which lost 7 bases and 6 bases, there was a span of 18 bases.

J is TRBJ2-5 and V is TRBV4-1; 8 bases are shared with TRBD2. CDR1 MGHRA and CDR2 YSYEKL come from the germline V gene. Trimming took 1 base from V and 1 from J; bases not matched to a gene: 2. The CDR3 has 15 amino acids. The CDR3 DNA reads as TGCGCCAGCAGCCAAGTCGGGACTAGCCAAGAGACCCAGTACTTC. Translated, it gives CASSQVGTSQETQYF.

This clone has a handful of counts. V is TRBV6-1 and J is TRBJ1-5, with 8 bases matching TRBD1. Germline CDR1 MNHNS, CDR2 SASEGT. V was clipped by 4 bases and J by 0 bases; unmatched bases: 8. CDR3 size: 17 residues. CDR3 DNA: TGTGCCAGCAGTGCCCGGGACAGGAACCTTAGCAATCAGCCCCAGCATTTT. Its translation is CASSARDRNLSNQPQHF.

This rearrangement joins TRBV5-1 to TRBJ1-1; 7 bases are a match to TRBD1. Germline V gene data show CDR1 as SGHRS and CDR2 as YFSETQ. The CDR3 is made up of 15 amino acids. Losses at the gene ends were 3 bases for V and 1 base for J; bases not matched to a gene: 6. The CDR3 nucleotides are TGCGCCAGCAGCTCACGGACAGGAGGGAACACTGAAGCTTTCTTT. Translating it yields CASSSRTGGNTEAFF.

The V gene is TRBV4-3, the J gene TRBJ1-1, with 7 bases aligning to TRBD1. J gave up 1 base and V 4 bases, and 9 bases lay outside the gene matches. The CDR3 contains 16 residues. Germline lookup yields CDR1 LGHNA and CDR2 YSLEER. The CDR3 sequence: CASSRLTGQGNTEAFF. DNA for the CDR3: TGCGCCAGCAGCCGCCTGACAGGGCAGGGGAACACTGAAGCTTTCTTT.

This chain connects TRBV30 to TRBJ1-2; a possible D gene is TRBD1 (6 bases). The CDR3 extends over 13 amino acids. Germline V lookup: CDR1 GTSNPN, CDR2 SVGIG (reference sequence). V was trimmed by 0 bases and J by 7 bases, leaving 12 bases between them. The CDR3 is CAWSVYRASGYTF. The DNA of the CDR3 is TGTGCCTGGAGTGTTTACAGGGCTAGTGGCTACACCTTC.

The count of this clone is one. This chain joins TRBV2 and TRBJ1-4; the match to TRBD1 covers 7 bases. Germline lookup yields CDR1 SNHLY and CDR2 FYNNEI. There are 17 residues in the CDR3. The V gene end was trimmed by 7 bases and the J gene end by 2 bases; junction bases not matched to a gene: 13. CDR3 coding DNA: TGTGCCAGCAAACATCCCCCCGGACAGGCCACTAATGAAAAACTGTTTTTT. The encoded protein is CASKHPPGQATNEKLFF.

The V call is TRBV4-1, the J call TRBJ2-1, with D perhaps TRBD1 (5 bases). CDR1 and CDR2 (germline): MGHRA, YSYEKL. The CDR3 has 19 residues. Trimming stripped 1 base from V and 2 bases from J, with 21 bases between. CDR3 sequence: CASSQAPHFRTLAYNEQFF. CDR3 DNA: TGCGCCAGCAGCCAAGCTCCCCACTTCCGGACATTAGCCTACAATGAGCAGTTCTTC.

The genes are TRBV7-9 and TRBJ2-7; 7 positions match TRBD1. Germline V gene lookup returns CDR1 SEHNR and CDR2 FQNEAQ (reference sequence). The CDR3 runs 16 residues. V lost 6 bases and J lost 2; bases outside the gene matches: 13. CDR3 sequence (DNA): TGTGCCAGCAGGCAGCTGACAGGGTTAGAGACCTACGAGCAGTACTTC. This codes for CASRQLTGLETYEQYF.

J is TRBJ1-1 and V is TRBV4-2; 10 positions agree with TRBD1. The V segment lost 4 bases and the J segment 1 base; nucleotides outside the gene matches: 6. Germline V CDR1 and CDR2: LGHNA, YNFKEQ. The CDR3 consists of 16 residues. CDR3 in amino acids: CASSPRGDRGNTEAFF. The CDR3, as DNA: TGTGCCAGCAGCCCCCGAGGGGACAGGGGGAACACTGAAGCTTTCTTT.

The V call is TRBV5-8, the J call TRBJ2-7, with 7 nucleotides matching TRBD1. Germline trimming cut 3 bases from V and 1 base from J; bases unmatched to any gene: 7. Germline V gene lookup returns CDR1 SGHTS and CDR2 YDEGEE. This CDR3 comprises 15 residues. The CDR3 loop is CASSSRGGQSYEQYF. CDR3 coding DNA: TGTGCCAGCAGCTCCCGTGGGGGACAGTCCTACGAGCAGTACTTC.

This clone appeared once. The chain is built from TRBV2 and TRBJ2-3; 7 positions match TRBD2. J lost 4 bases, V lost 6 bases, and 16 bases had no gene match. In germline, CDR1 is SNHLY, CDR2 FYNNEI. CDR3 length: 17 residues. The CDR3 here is CASSPDHGTNEADTQYF. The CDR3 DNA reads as TGTGCCAGCAGCCCTGATCATGGGACTAACGAGGCAGATACGCAGTATTTT.

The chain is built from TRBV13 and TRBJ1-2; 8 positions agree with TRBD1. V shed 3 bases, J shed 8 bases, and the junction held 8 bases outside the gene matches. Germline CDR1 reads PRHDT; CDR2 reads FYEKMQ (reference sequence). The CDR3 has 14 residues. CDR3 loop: CASSLGQEVYGYTF. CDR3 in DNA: TGTGCCAGCAGCTTGGGACAGGAGGTCTACGGCTACACCTTC.

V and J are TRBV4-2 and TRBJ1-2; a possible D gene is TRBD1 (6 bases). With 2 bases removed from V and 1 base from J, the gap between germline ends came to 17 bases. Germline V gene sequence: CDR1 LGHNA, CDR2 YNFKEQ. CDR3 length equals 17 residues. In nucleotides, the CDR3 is TGTGCCAGCAGCCAAACCGGGACAACTTATTATAACTATGGCTACACCTTC. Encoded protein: CASSQTGTTYYNYGYTF.

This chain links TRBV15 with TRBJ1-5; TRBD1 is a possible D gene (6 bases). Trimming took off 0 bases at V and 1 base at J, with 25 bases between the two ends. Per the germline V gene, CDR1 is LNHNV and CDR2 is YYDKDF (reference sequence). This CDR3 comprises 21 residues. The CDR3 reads CATSRDRYRAREVGSNQPQHF. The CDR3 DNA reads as TGTGCCACCAGCAGAGATAGATACAGGGCGAGAGAAGTTGGGAGCAATCAGCCCCAGCATTTT.